The next 25 T cell receptor beta chains were all read from a single sample in a study of T cell repertoires in cytomegalovirus infection. No antigens are known for them. MiXCR was run by TCRdb on the reads, yielding one entry per CDR3 protein. The repertoire consists of some 920,000 distinct CDR3 sequences, with approximately 31% occurring once and the leading ten covering around an eighth. Sequenced material: cultured CD8+ T cells from PBMCs, taken from culture after CMV antigen stimulation. Source of these receptors: a human donor in good health (CMV status not recorded). Some clones in this sample may be carry-over from other donors' samples.

This chain connects TRBV7-4 to TRBJ2-3, with D unclear. Germline V gene sequence: CDR1 SGHVT, CDR2 SQSDAQ. The CDR3 is 15 amino acids. V gave up 3 bases and J gave up 2 bases, with 12 bases separating them. CDR3 region: CASSFRFEDTDTQYF. The CDR3 DNA follows: TGTGCCAGCAGCTTCCGTTTTGAGGACACAGATACGCAGTATTTT.

CDR3 protein: CASSSRGVYGYTF. CDR3 nucleotide sequence: TGTGCCAGCAGCTCTCGGGGGGTCTATGGCTACACCTTC. V usage is TRBV11-2 and J usage is TRBJ1-2; maybe TRBD1 (5 bases). V was cut by 4 bases and J by 4 bases, with 10 bases left in between. The CDR3 runs to 13 residues. Germline assignment: CDR1 SGHAT and CDR2 FQNNGV.

This clonotype was seen ten or more times. The V and J genes are TRBV7-2 and TRBJ1-2; D is undetermined. CDR3 size: 14 residues. The V gene's germline CDR1 is SGHTA and CDR2 FQGNSA. V lost 5 bases and J lost 4, with 14 bases in between. CDR3 residues: CASSPGGSSYGYTF. CDR3 sequence (DNA): TGTGCCAGCAGCCCAGGTGGCTCAAGCTATGGCTACACCTTC. The complete variable domain, with remaining parts taken from reference TRBV7-2 and TRBJ1-2, reads GAGVSQSPSNKVTEKGKDVELRCDPISGHTALYWYRQSLGQGLEFLIYFQGNSAPDKSGLPSDRFSAERTGGSVSTLTIQRTQQEDSAVYLCASSPGGSSYGYTFGSGTRLTVV.

The J gene is TRBJ2-7, the V gene TRBV6-1; D not resolved. V was trimmed by 1 base and J by 3 bases, leaving 7 bases between them. Germline lookup yields CDR1 MNHNS and CDR2 SASEGT. This CDR3 has 13 amino acids. CDR3 sequence (DNA): TGTGCCAGCAGTGAAGGGAGCAACTACGAGCAGTACTTC. Protein sequence: CASSEGSNYEQYF.

The gene calls are TRBV7-9 and TRBJ2-2; D uncertain. The CDR3 extends over 18 amino acids. Germline V gene data show CDR1 as SEHNR and CDR2 as FQNEAQ (reference sequence). V lost 3 bases and J 6 bases, leaving 23 bases between the germline ends. The DNA of the CDR3 is TGTGCCAGCAGCTTGCATATTTCCCAACTTAGGGTTTCCGGGGAGCTGTTTTTT. It codes for CASSLHISQLRVSGELFF.

V is TRBV12-3 or TRBV12-4 and J is TRBJ2-2, with 9 bases identical to TRBD1. Trimming took 4 bases from V and 8 from J; bases not matched to a gene: 11. This CDR3 is built from 16 residues. The CDR3 here is CASSSTGGISIGELFF. CDR3 DNA: TGTGCCAGCAGTTCGACAGGGGGAATCAGCATAGGGGAGCTGTTTTTT.

Concerning this clonotype itself: A read error is possible here, since a much larger clone lies one base away. V gene TRBV28 combines with J gene TRBJ2-3; 7 positions agree with TRBD1. The CDR3 totals 15 residues. Germline CDR1 MDHEN, CDR2 SYDVKM. The CDR3, as DNA: TGTGCCAGCGGTTTCAAGGGGGCTAGCACAGATACGCAGTATTTT. Translation: CASGFKGASTDTQYF.

The CDR3 bases are TGTGCCAGCCCCCAGGGCAACACCGGGGAGCTGTTTTTT. Its protein is CASPQGNTGELFF. The genes are TRBV5-4 and TRBJ2-2, with a weak D call TRBD1 (5 bases). Deletions cut 7 bases from V and 2 bases from J, with 9 bases between. This CDR3 is built from 13 residues. The germline CDR1 and CDR2 sequences are SGHNT and YYREEE (reference sequence).

The J gene is TRBJ2-1, the V gene TRBV19, with D perhaps being TRBD1 or TRBD2 (5 bases each). The CDR3 runs 14 residues. The V end was cut by 6 bases, the J end by 7 bases, with 16 bases between. Per germline, CDR1 LNHDA and CDR2 SQIVND (reference sequence). The CDR3 region is CASSPRLGTNEQFF. CDR3 DNA: TGTGCCAGTAGCCCCAGGCTCGGGACGAATGAGCAGTTCTTC. The variable domain in full, with the rest retrieved from reference TRBV19 and TRBJ2-1, is DGGITQSPKYLFRKEGQNVTLSCEQNLNHDAMYWYRQDPGQGLRLIYYSQIVNDFQKGDIAEGYSVSREKKESFPLTVTSAQKNPTAFYLCASSPRLGTNEQFFGPGTRLTVL.

This chain uses TRBV7-2 with TRBJ1-5; D possibly corresponds to TRBD1 (6 bases). The CDR3 runs 15 residues. Germline V gives CDR1 SGHTA, CDR2 FQGNSA. Trimming took 1 base from V and 6 from J, leaving 13 bases between them. CDR3 sequence (DNA): TGTGCCAGCAGCTTAGGACAGGCCCGTACTCAGCCCCAGCATTTT. Residues: CASSLGQARTQPQHF.

The chain links TRBV29-1 to TRBJ2-3; D is undetermined. This CDR3 has 16 amino acids. CDR1 is SQVTM, CDR2 ANQGSEA, per germline. The germline V and J ends were trimmed by 3 bases and 3 bases, with 19 bases remaining between them. The CDR3 here is CSVEAFGKDSTDTQYF. The CDR3 DNA is TGCAGCGTTGAGGCTTTCGGAAAAGACTCGACAGATACGCAGTATTTT.

CDR3 DNA sequence: TGTGCCAGCAGCTTATATTCGACAGACTATGGCTACACCTTC. This encodes CASSLYSTDYGYTF. This chain links TRBV7-9 with TRBJ1-2, with D perhaps matching TRBD1 (5 bases). The CDR3 extends over 14 amino acids. Trimming took off 2 bases at V and 3 bases at J, with 10 bases between the two ends. Germline lookup yields CDR1 SEHNR and CDR2 FQNEAQ (reference sequence). The full variable domain, rest sourced from reference TRBV7-9 and TRBJ1-2, is DTGVSQNPRHKITKRGQNVTFRCDPISEHNRLYWYRQTLGQGPEFLTYFQNEAQLEKSRLLSDRFSAERPKGSFSTLEIQRTEQGDSAMYLCASSLYSTDYGYTFGSGTRLTVV.

The chain joins TRBV27 to TRBJ2-5, with TRBD2 matching over 13 bases. CDR3 length: 15 residues. Trimming cost V 3 bases and J 5 bases; bases outside gene matches: 3. In germline, CDR1 is MNHEY, CDR2 SMNVEV (reference sequence). This CDR3 reads CASSFGLAGVETQYF. The CDR3 DNA reads TGTGCCAGCAGTTTTGGACTAGCGGGGGTGGAGACCCAGTACTTC.

This clonotype came up a few times. This chain joins TRBV27 and TRBJ2-1, with a weak D call TRBD1 (7 bases). This CDR3 comprises 15 residues. Germline lookup yields CDR1 MNHEY and CDR2 SMNVEV (reference sequence). V shed 6 bases and J shed 2 bases, with 14 bases lying between them. The CDR3 region is CASSNRGGTYNEQFF. Here the CDR3 DNA reads TGTGCCAGCAGCAACAGGGGAGGCACCTACAATGAGCAGTTCTTC.

The chain has TRBV3-1 and TRBJ2-7; D is undetermined. Germline V lookup: CDR1 LGHDT, CDR2 YNNKEL (reference sequence). This CDR3 region has 14 residues. With 0 bases removed from V and 2 bases from J, the gap between germline ends came to 8 bases. The CDR3 sequence: CASSQDLFPYEQYF. The CDR3 DNA is TGTGCCAGCAGCCAAGACTTGTTTCCCTACGAGCAGTACTTC.

This clonotype was counted many times. The rearrangement links TRBV27 to TRBJ1-1; D gene uncertain. The CDR3 totals 14 residues. Trimming took 8 bases from V and 0 from J, leaving 13 bases between them. Germline-derived CDR1 and CDR2 are MNHEY and SMNVEV (reference sequence). CDR3 DNA sequence: TGTGCCAGCCAGGACGGGCAGATGAACACTGAAGCTTTCTTT. Residues: CASQDGQMNTEAFF.

In this sample, this clonotype turned up a few times. This chain joins TRBV2 and TRBJ2-2; D uncertain. Germline CDR1 is SNHLY and CDR2 is FYNNEI. V was cut by 6 bases and J by 4 bases, with 12 bases left in between. This CDR3 is built from 14 residues. The CDR3 sequence: CASRSGPSTGELFF. The CDR3 coding sequence is TGTGCCAGCAGGTCCGGACCAAGCACCGGGGAGCTGTTTTTT.

This clonotype was seen a few times. The chain uses TRBV2 and TRBJ1-4, with D tentatively TRBD1 (5 bases). This CDR3 spans 16 amino acids. Between the trimmed V and J ends, which lost 7 bases and 8 bases, there was a span of 23 bases. Germline V gives CDR1 SNHLY, CDR2 FYNNEI. The CDR3 sequence is CASTRGADPRWEKLFF. CDR3 coding DNA: TGTGCCAGCACCCGAGGGGCAGACCCGAGGTGGGAAAAACTGTTTTTT.

The V call is TRBV9, the J call TRBJ2-1, with TRBD1 identical over 7 bases. J gave up 4 bases and V 2 bases, and 9 bases lay outside the gene matches. This CDR3 region has 16 residues. The V gene's germline CDR1 is SGDLS and CDR2 YYNGEE. The CDR3 loop is CASSVRTGQIYNEQFF. Here the CDR3 DNA reads TGTGCCAGCAGCGTGAGGACGGGACAGATATACAATGAGCAGTTCTTC.

This chain links TRBV27 with TRBJ2-3; D perhaps matches TRBD1 (6 bases). V lost 4 bases and J lost 2, with 13 bases in between. Germline V gene sequence: CDR1 MNHEY, CDR2 SMNVEV (reference sequence). The CDR3 has 15 amino acids. The CDR3 DNA reads as TGTGCCAGCAGTTCACGGACAGCCTACACAGATACGCAGTATTTT. Protein sequence: CASSSRTAYTDTQYF.

This chain uses TRBV6-8 with TRBJ2-1; 10 bases are shared with TRBD1. With 0 bases clipped from V and 5 bases from J, the junction kept 7 bases outside the gene matches. Germline CDR1 and CDR2: MNHGY and SAAAGT. CDR3 length equals 17 residues. CDR3 nucleotide sequence: TGTGCCAGCAGTTACTCGCTGTTAGGACAGGGGGACAATGAGCAGTTCTTC. This translates into CASSYSLLGQGDNEQFF.

This chain uses TRBV4-3 with TRBJ1-1; D is uncertain. The germline V gene has CDR1 LGHNA and CDR2 YSLEER. This CDR3 spans 15 amino acids. The ends were cut back, 0 bases at V and 4 bases at J, with 12 bases in the middle. Written as DNA, the CDR3 is TGCGCCAGCAGCCAAGATCTTGTGAACCCCACTGAAGCTTTCTTT. This gives the protein CASSQDLVNPTEAFF.

This clonotype was found a few times. The rearrangement links TRBV27 to TRBJ2-2; TRBD2 matches at 12 bases. Trimming cost V 5 bases and J 7 bases; bases outside gene matches: 8. The CDR3 has 16 amino acids. The V gene's germline CDR1 is MNHEY and CDR2 SMNVEV (reference sequence). The CDR3 loop is CASSTRTSGVDGELFF. The CDR3, as DNA: TGTGCCAGCAGTACCCGGACTAGCGGGGTAGACGGGGAGCTGTTTTTT.

The table lists this clonotype with many counts. The chain joins TRBV6-6 to TRBJ2-5, with 12 bases matching TRBD1. This CDR3 has 15 amino acids. From germline, CDR1 is MNHNY and CDR2 SVGAGI (reference sequence). Losses at the gene ends were 8 bases for V and 2 bases for J; bases not matched to a gene: 6. As DNA, the CDR3 is TGTGCCAGCCTCCGGGACAGGGGGCGGCAAGAGACCCAGTACTTC. Amino acid sequence: CASLRDRGRQETQYF.

This clonotype was recorded at least ten times. This sequence joins TRBV7-2 and TRBJ2-1; 10 bases line up with TRBD2. With V trimmed by 6 bases and J by 3 bases, 23 bases remained unmatched. Per germline, CDR1 SGHTA and CDR2 FQGNSA. There are 21 residues in the CDR3. The CDR3 loop reads CASRVPFRKKAGGPFYNEQFF. The CDR3 nucleotides are TGTGCCAGCAGGGTCCCTTTTCGGAAGAAAGCGGGGGGGCCGTTCTACAATGAGCAGTTCTTC.